Shown below are 19 T cell receptor beta chains from a single sample sequenced in a study of T-cell reconstitution after alpha-beta-depleted transplantation in children. Unique molecular identifiers tagged the TCRbeta library. Each CDR3 protein is one row after TCRdb ran MiXCR on the PCR reads. The table lists a few hundred thousand distinct CDR3 sequences, around an eighth of them singletons. The sample in question was PBMCs from the stem cell graft donor, obtained from the stem cell graft. The receptors come from a human donor who donated a stem cell graft to a child with combined immunodeficiency.

The table lists this clonotype with a few counts. The chain's CDR3 is CSAIGTSGSSYNEQFF. For the CDR3, the DNA is TGCAGTGCTATCGGGACTAGCGGGAGTTCCTACAATGAGCAGTTCTTC. The V and J genes are TRBV20-1 and TRBJ2-1, with 14 bases lining up with TRBD2. There are 16 residues in the CDR3. The germline CDR1 and CDR2 sequences are DFQATT and SNEGSKA (reference sequence). V shed 4 bases, J shed 1 base, and the junction held 3 bases outside the gene matches.

This clonotype was counted only a few times. The chain links TRBV7-2 to TRBJ2-7; D is uncertain. Trimming left V 5 bases short and J 0 bases short, with 20 bases between. The germline gives CDR1 SGHTA, CDR2 FQGNSA. This CDR3 is 17 amino acids long. This chain's CDR3 is CASSPGYLGPSSYEQYF. In DNA form, the CDR3 reads TGTGCCAGCAGCCCCGGATACTTAGGCCCAAGCTCCTACGAGCAGTACTTC. The full variable domain, completed using reference TRBV7-2 and TRBJ2-7, is GAGVSQSPSNKVTEKGKDVELRCDPISGHTALYWYRQSLGQGLEFLIYFQGNSAPDKSGLPSDRFSAERTGGSVSTLTIQRTQQEDSAVYLCASSPGYLGPSSYEQYFGPGTRLTVT.

This clonotype was picked up many times. The chain joins TRBV10-3 to TRBJ2-3, with 12 bases aligning to TRBD2. Germline trimming cut 6 bases from V and 6 bases from J; bases unmatched to any gene: 7. The germline gives CDR1 ENHRY, CDR2 SYGVKD. The CDR3 loop spans 15 amino acids. The CDR3 DNA reads TGTGCCATCAGGGCTAGCGGGGGGGCCGTGGATACGCAGTATTTT. As protein: CAIRASGGAVDTQYF.

This clonotype was recorded many times. V usage is TRBV24-1 and J usage is TRBJ1-5; no reliable D call. Per germline, CDR1 KGHDR and CDR2 SFDVKD. The CDR3 is 13 residues long. V shed 9 bases and J shed 0 bases, with 8 bases lying between them. The CDR3 nucleotides are TGTGCCACCGCCGAGTATAGCAATCAGCCCCAGCATTTT. Encoded protein: CATAEYSNQPQHF.

This clonotype was found a few times. This sequence joins TRBV15 and TRBJ2-3, with 7 positions matching TRBD2. The germline V gene has CDR1 LNHNV and CDR2 YYDKDF (reference sequence). The CDR3 has 19 amino acids. V trimming: 0 bases; J trimming: 6 bases; junction bases outside the gene matches: 18. CDR3 nucleotides: TGTGCCACCAGCAGAGATCCACATCCCTCTGGGGGGGTTAAGGATACGCAGTATTTT. Translating gives CATSRDPHPSGGVKDTQYF.

The J gene is TRBJ2-7, the V gene TRBV28, with 7 positions matching TRBD1. Germline trimming cut 4 bases from V and 3 bases from J; bases unmatched to any gene: 6. The germline CDR1 and CDR2 sequences are MDHEN and SYDVKM. The CDR3 is 14 residues long. The CDR3 DNA sequence: TGTGCCAGCAGTTATGTAGGGACAGTCTACGAGCAGTACTTC. Amino acid sequence: CASSYVGTVYEQYF.

Here the CDR3 reads CASLLLAGGPETQYF. In nucleotides, the CDR3 is TGTGCCAGCTTATTACTAGCGGGAGGCCCGGAGACCCAGTACTTC. The rearrangement joins TRBV2 to TRBJ2-5, with 12 bases that match TRBD2. V gave up 8 bases and J gave up 5 bases; unmatched junction bases: 9. CDR3 length: 15 residues. The germline gives CDR1 SNHLY, CDR2 FYNNEI.

The chain is built from TRBV4-1 and TRBJ1-6; TRBD1 is a possible D gene (6 bases). Germline CDR1 is MGHRA and CDR2 is YSYEKL. The V end was cut by 2 bases, the J end by 8 bases, with 19 bases between. The CDR3 spans 17 residues. The CDR3 DNA reads as TGCGCCAGCAGCCAAACCTACAGGGAGACGGTGGATTCACCCCTCCACTTT. Its protein is CASSQTYRETVDSPLHF.

This clonotype showed up many times. The chain joins TRBV11-2 to TRBJ2-7; D possibly corresponds to TRBD1 (5 bases). The germline V and J ends were trimmed by 3 bases and 0 bases, with 12 bases remaining between them. This CDR3 has 15 amino acids. Germline assignment: CDR1 SGHAT and CDR2 FQNNGV. CDR3 in amino acids: CASSFGQGASYEQYF. The CDR3 DNA sequence: TGTGCCAGCAGCTTCGGGCAGGGTGCCTCCTACGAGCAGTACTTC.

This clonotype was detected only a few times. The chain has TRBV5-1 and TRBJ2-1, with D hard to call. Germline CDR1 SGHRS, CDR2 YFSETQ. Trimming left V 0 bases short and J 3 bases short, with 10 bases between. CDR3 size: 15 residues. Here the CDR3 reads CASSLDSKDYNEQFF. The CDR3 bases are TGCGCCAGCAGCTTGGACTCTAAAGACTACAATGAGCAGTTCTTC.

The table lists this clonotype with many counts. The chain combines TRBV6-2 or TRBV6-3 with TRBJ2-4, with 8 bases matching TRBD2. This CDR3 has 15 residues. The V and J ends lost 6 bases and 4 bases, in that order; junction bases with no gene match: 8. Germline lookup yields CDR1 MNHEY and CDR2 SVGEGT. CDR3 bases: TGTGCCAGCAGCCAGGCAGCGGGAGCGAAAAACATTCAGTACTTC. It yields the protein CASSQAAGAKNIQYF.

The rearrangement links TRBV12-3 or TRBV12-4 to TRBJ1-4, with D hard to call. Trimming shortened V by 6 bases and J by 5 bases, and 16 bases separated the two germline ends. CDR3 length: 15 residues. CDR3 protein: CASSIHRGENEKLFF. As DNA, the CDR3 is TGTGCCAGCAGCATCCACCGTGGGGAAAATGAAAAACTGTTTTTT.

This clonotype was detected a few times. The chain employs TRBV5-6 and TRBJ2-7, with D tentatively TRBD2 (6 bases). Between the trimmed V and J ends, which lost 0 bases and 2 bases, there was a span of 12 bases. Germline V gene lookup returns CDR1 SGHDT and CDR2 YYEEEE. This CDR3 contains 15 residues. Here the CDR3 reads CASSLGGLQTYEQYF. CDR3 bases: TGTGCCAGCAGCTTGGGGGGACTTCAAACCTACGAGCAGTACTTC.

This clonotype was counted ten times or more. The gene calls are TRBV7-6 and TRBJ2-3, with D maybe TRBD1 (6 bases). The CDR3 is 16 residues long. Deletions cut 5 bases from V and 1 base from J, with 16 bases between. Germline-derived CDR1 and CDR2 are SGHVS and FNYEAQ. The CDR3: CASSPRGFGGTDTQYF. CDR3 in DNA: TGTGCCAGCAGCCCGAGGGGGTTTGGAGGCACAGATACGCAGTATTTT.

This sequence joins TRBV7-9 and TRBJ2-7; D not certain. Trimming removed 5 bases from V and 1 base from J, with 9 bases in between. The CDR3 is 13 residues long. Germline loops: CDR1 SEHNR, CDR2 FQNEAQ (reference sequence). Here the CDR3 reads CASSARPSYEQYF. CDR3 in DNA: TGTGCCAGCAGCGCGAGGCCTTCCTACGAGCAGTACTTC.

The CDR3 spells CASSPGPGGTQYF. For the CDR3, the DNA is TGTGCCAGCAGTCCGGGACCGGGTGGAACGCAGTATTTT. The chain joins TRBV12-3 or TRBV12-4 to TRBJ2-3; D is possibly TRBD1 or TRBD2 (5 bases each). CDR3 length equals 13 residues. V was cut by 5 bases and J by 9 bases, with 15 bases left in between.

The chain recombines TRBV6-2 or TRBV6-3 with TRBJ2-1; D may be TRBD1 (5 bases). V lost 6 bases and J lost 12, with 21 bases in between. Germline values: CDR1 MNHEY, CDR2 SVGEGT. CDR3 size: 14 residues. The chain's CDR3 is CASSPGNLRDGQFF. The CDR3 DNA sequence: TGTGCCAGCAGCCCAGGGAATCTTAGGGATGGGCAGTTCTTC.

This clonotype was recorded at least ten times. The CDR3 DNA follows: TGTGCCAGTAGTCCCCGGGACTTTTTTGAGACCCAGTACTTC. Protein sequence: CASSPRDFFETQYF. The chain has TRBV19 and TRBJ2-5; weak D call: TRBD2 (6 bases). CDR3 length equals 14 residues. Germline lookup yields CDR1 LNHDA and CDR2 SQIVND (reference sequence). Trimming stripped 5 bases from V and 5 bases from J, with 15 bases between.

The chain employs TRBV21-1 and TRBJ2-5; the listed D gene, TRBD1, was not tested against the DNA. TRBV21-1 is marked as a pseudogene. This CDR3 spans 15 amino acids. The CDR3, as DNA: TGTGCCAGCAGCAAAGTACCCCGGGGATTAGAGACCCAGTACTTC. Protein sequence: CASSKVPRGLETQYF.